This T cell receptor (beta chain) is from a study of PD-L1 blockade in urothelial cancer. Whole-study findings and limits: A pretreatment blood TCR clonality that fell below the median predicted better progression-free and overall survival.

Concerning this clone itself: The antigen is undetermined.

Sequencing used immunoSEQ multiplex PCR; TCRdb keeps in-frame clones, though not all of them. The data contain around 19,000 clones, almost 90% of them seen just once; the ten biggest clones take up around 3.5%. Between the trimmed V and J ends, which lost 4 bases and 2 bases, there was a span of 15 bases. The CDR3 has 15 amino acids. From germline, CDR1 is SGDLS and CDR2 YYNGEE. The starting material was PBMCs, obtained around atezolizumab (anti-PD-L1) treatment. The receptor was derived from a man over 45 with urothelial cancer. J is TRBJ1-2 and V is TRBV9; D is possibly TRBD1 (5 bases). The CDR3 DNA is TGTGCCAGCAGCCCCCCCTTGGGGGGGAACTATGGCTACACCTTC. Translated, it gives CASSPPLGGNYGYTF.